A single TCR beta chain is shown here with its context. Its antigen remains unidentified. Base qualities were left out, and no much larger clone turns up one base away. The donors belonged to the validation cohort of around 120 subjects, which was separate from the roughly 680-subject first cohort. The library was obtained by the immunoSEQ multiplex PCR assay. The paper's processing steps were these. To diagnose cytomegalovirus status from the catalog of TCR beta chain sequences, a statistical classification framework was built. TCRdb's version of the immuneACCESS table is confined to in-frame rearrangements and falls short of the full clone set. An unresolved V gene accounts for under half of the shortfall where checked; the remainder is of unknown origin. The D gene and trimming were derived from the DNA, and the V and J assignments and clone size from that table. This sample lists 210,000 or so clones; about 86% were detected once. The ten largest make up over 2.5% of the sample.

There are 19 amino acids in the CDR3, from cysteine to phenylalanine inclusive. Solely the CDR3 DNA is kept, with 57 bases framed from the first base. Relative to germline, V is missing 4 bases and J is missing 1 base, with 17 bases of the junction outside any gene match. Via the germline V gene, CDR1 is SGHVS and CDR2 FNYEAQ. This sample was taken from a study of cytomegalovirus exposure and HLA in healthy donors (dated by TCRdb to the late 2010s). Regarding the complete study: According to a later analysis, the approximately 130 validation repertoires were produced on the same platform as the 666 repertoires of the first cohort. The study aimed to test whether signatures of past pathogen exposure could be identified by cataloging public T cell receptors. In addition to the first cohort of roughly 700 subjects, a separate validation cohort of 120 different subjects was used. To predict cytomegalovirus infection status, the study combined high-throughput TCR immunosequencing, statistical association of individual TCRs with disease status, and machine learning. What the authors observed across the whole study: In vitro tests confirmed that a few of the cytomegalovirus-associated TCR beta chains recognize cytomegalovirus antigens. It was suggested by the authors that the approach could potentially be generalized to other disease states and immunological phenotypes. In both the original and validation cohorts, the classifier was reported to diagnose cytomegalovirus status with high specificity and sensitivity. A later analysis found that TCRs clustered in the first cohort also tended to co-occur in the roughly 110 validation repertoires, with approximately 95% of cluster scores above 0. A later analysis lacked HLA typing for the validation cohort, so it scored co-occurrence in that cohort across all 120 or so repertoires. Across donors, most TCR sequences were observed very rarely, whereas some public TCRs were present in many individuals. In the study, roughly 160 TCR beta chains were listed as associated with cytomegalovirus.

The V and J segments used are TRBV7-6 and TRBJ2-7, with 9 bases in between that match TRBD1. This TCR derives from a woman aged 18-29 years in good health and CMV-seronegative. Material for sequencing was PBMCs. The DNA sequence follows: TGTGCCAGCAGCTCCTTGCCCCGATCCGCACAGGGGGCTTCCTACGAGCAGTACTTC. Its protein is CASSSLPRSAQGASYEQYF.